This T cell receptor beta chain was documented in a study of cytomegalovirus exposure and HLA in healthy donors. Study in general: The study's early data release held tens of millions of unique TCRs from HLA-typed donors.

The PCR contained 60 Vbeta and 13 Jbeta primers. Methods used by the authors: Among the unique TCR beta chains that a later analysis counted, about 85 million in all, roughly 11 million were shared. The repertoire was sequenced with immunoSEQ multiplex PCR; TCRdb's copy has only in-frame clones and lacks some. V, J and clone size derive from that table, while D and trimming were established from the DNA sequence. The sample lists 250,000 or so clones; around 81% were seen once. J was trimmed by 5 bases and V by 4 bases; bases with no gene match: 2. The V gene's germline CDR1 is DFQATT and CDR2 SNEGSKA (reference sequence). The CDR3 is made up of 11 amino acids.

The sample was PBMCs. This TCR came from a woman aged 60-75 years in good health and CMV-seropositive. This chain links TRBV20-1 with TRBJ2-7; 7 bases line up with TRBD1. The chain's CDR3 is CSAKGGDEQYF. The CDR3 DNA sequence: TGCAGTGCTAAAGGGGGCGACGAGCAGTACTTC.